The sample holds a few counts of the clone carrying this TCR beta chain. The antigen is unknown. These data come from a study of T-cell memory formation after mild COVID-19. Study-wide background: For the most part, TCR clusters were specific to one donor. Study-level points and caveats: While clones contracting from day 15 to 85 were balanced between CD4 and CD8, later expanders leaned CD4+. Certain responding clones were present in pre-infection memory, suggesting participation of cross-reactive memory.

CDR3 length equals 14 residues. The V and J ends lost 6 bases and 5 bases, in that order; junction bases with no gene match: 7. CDR1 is SGDLS, CDR2 YYNGEE, per germline. Employing constant-segment primers, 5'RACE generated TCR alpha and TCR beta cDNA libraries bearing sample barcodes and UMIs. TCRdb reanalysed the 5' RACE reads using MiXCR and keeps one entry per CDR3 protein. The data show roughly 86,000 distinct CDR3 sequences, roughly 15% seen once. The clonotype comes from a man aged 18 to 35 who had mild COVID-19 (a few samples of this study predate the infection). Cell type and time point are not known. The rearrangement links TRBV9 to TRBJ2-3, with 9 bases fitting TRBD1. The sequenced sample was PBMCs or a T cell subset sorted from them (not recorded which). The CDR3, as DNA: TGTGCCAGCACCTCAACAGGGGGCCAAGATACGCAGTATTTT. It translates to CASTSTGGQDTQYF.